These T cell receptor beta chains were read from a single sample in a study of cytomegalovirus exposure and HLA in healthy donors. Measured with immunoSEQ multiplex PCR; TCRdb has only the in-frame clones, and not every one. The data hold approximately 64,000 clones, with 60% to 85% observed a single time. The sample taken for sequencing was PBMCs. All receptors derive from a male donor in good health and CMV-seropositive. The CDR3 runs from the conserved cysteine through the conserved F or W. Each record gives: clone size, D gene, J gene, V gene, CDR3 protein, CDR3 DNA. D genes are given only for firm matches. Size is stated for part of the rows, as once, few or many counts, or as a class when the clone is expanded.

clone_size: -; d_call: -; j_call: TRBJ1-3; v_call: TRBV21-1; cdr3_aa: CASTNVGGRWIRNTIYF; cdr3_nt: TGTGCCAGCACAAACGTGGGGGGGCGATGGATTAGAAACACCATATATTTT
clone_size: -; d_call: TRBD2; j_call: TRBJ2-2; v_call: TRBV5-1; cdr3_aa: CASSRDYTTGELFF; cdr3_nt: TGCGCCAGCAGCCGGGACTACACCACCGGGGAGCTGTTTTTT
clone_size: -; d_call: -; j_call: TRBJ2-7; v_call: TRBV29-1; cdr3_aa: CSVEDRVGSYEQYF; cdr3_nt: TGCAGCGTTGAAGATCGGGTCGGGTCCTACGAGCAGTACTTC
clone_size: -; d_call: -; j_call: TRBJ1-2; v_call: TRBV19; cdr3_aa: CASSIQVTSYGYTF; cdr3_nt: TGTGCCAGTAGTATACAGGTAACCTCCTATGGCTACACCTTC
clone_size: -; d_call: -; j_call: TRBJ2-5; v_call: TRBV7-2; cdr3_aa: CASRRQGETQYF; cdr3_nt: TGTGCCAGCAGGAGGCAGGGGGAGACCCAGTACTTC
clone_size: once; d_call: -; j_call: TRBJ1-1; v_call: TRBV15; cdr3_aa: CATSRAGGPTEAFF; cdr3_nt: TGTGCCACCAGCAGAGCCGGGGGTCCCACTGAAGCTTTCTTT
clone_size: -; d_call: -; j_call: TRBJ2-2; v_call: TRBV9; cdr3_aa: CASSVAARRDTGELFF; cdr3_nt: TGTGCCAGCAGCGTAGCGGCCCGTCGGGACACCGGGGAGCTGTTTTTT
clone_size: -; d_call: TRBD2; j_call: TRBJ2-7; v_call: TRBV9; cdr3_aa: CASSVSQRGHTYEQYF; cdr3_nt: TGTGCCAGCAGCGTTTCTCAGCGGGGTCACACCTACGAGCAGTACTTC
clone_size: -; d_call: TRBD1; j_call: TRBJ1-1; v_call: TRBV9; cdr3_aa: CASSVGTGLAEAFF; cdr3_nt: TGTGCCAGCAGCGTCGGGACAGGGCTCGCTGAAGCTTTCTTT
clone_size: -; d_call: -; j_call: TRBJ2-7; v_call: TRBV6-1; cdr3_aa: CATAKNILREQYF; cdr3_nt: TGCGCCACCGCGAAAAATATCCTACGCGAGCAGTACTTC
clone_size: once; d_call: -; j_call: TRBJ1-2; v_call: TRBV5-6; cdr3_aa: CASNHRAANYGYTF; cdr3_nt: TGTGCCAGCAACCACAGGGCGGCTAACTATGGCTACACCTTC
clone_size: -; d_call: -; j_call: TRBJ1-6; v_call: TRBV28; cdr3_aa: CASSLGQGRTSYNSPLHF; cdr3_nt: TGTGCCAGCAGTTTAGGCCAGGGCCGGACCTCCTATAATTCACCCCTCCACTTT
clone_size: -; d_call: TRBD1; j_call: TRBJ2-7; v_call: TRBV25-1; cdr3_aa: CASTMETGVVDEQYF; cdr3_nt: TGTGCCAGCACCATGGAAACAGGGGTCGTCGACGAGCAGTACTTC
clone_size: -; d_call: -; j_call: TRBJ1-1; v_call: TRBV6-1; cdr3_aa: CASSEQGGGNTEAFF; cdr3_nt: TGTGCCAGCAGTGAACAGGGCGGCGGGAACACTGAAGCTTTCTTT
clone_size: -; d_call: TRBD1; j_call: TRBJ1-5; v_call: TRBV28; cdr3_aa: CASSLDQGAAGNQPQHF; cdr3_nt: TGTGCCAGCAGTCTAGACCAGGGGGCAGCGGGCAATCAGCCCCAGCATTTT
clone_size: -; d_call: -; j_call: TRBJ2-7; v_call: TRBV7-3; cdr3_aa: CASSLRGGTASYEQYF; cdr3_nt: TGTGCCAGCAGCTTAAGAGGAGGGACAGCGTCCTACGAGCAGTACTTC
clone_size: once; d_call: -; j_call: TRBJ1-2; v_call: TRBV7-6; cdr3_aa: CASSPGQNYDGYTF; cdr3_nt: TGTGCCAGCAGCCCGGGACAAAACTATGATGGCTACACCTTC
clone_size: once; d_call: TRBD1; j_call: TRBJ2-7; v_call: TRBV7-9; cdr3_aa: CASSPSGTGAYEQYF; cdr3_nt: TGTGCCAGCAGCCCCTCCGGGACAGGGGCGTACGAGCAGTACTTC
clone_size: -; d_call: -; j_call: TRBJ1-1; v_call: TRBV2; cdr3_aa: CASSEARTANTEAFF; cdr3_nt: TGTGCCAGCAGTGAAGCCAGGACAGCGAACACTGAAGCTTTCTTT
clone_size: -; d_call: TRBD2; j_call: TRBJ2-5; v_call: TRBV10-3; cdr3_aa: CAISRTTGTSGAEQYF; cdr3_nt: TGTGCCATCAGCCGTACTACCGGGACTAGCGGTGCGGAGCAGTACTTC
clone_size: -; d_call: -; j_call: TRBJ1-4; v_call: TRBV7-6; cdr3_aa: CASSLGDNEKLFF; cdr3_nt: TGTGCCAGCAGCTTAGGAGATAATGAAAAACTGTTTTTT
clone_size: -; d_call: TRBD1; j_call: TRBJ1-1; v_call: TRBV28; cdr3_aa: CASSYLTGGVFEAFF; cdr3_nt: TGTGCCAGCAGTTACTTGACAGGGGGTGTCTTTGAAGCTTTCTTT
clone_size: -; d_call: TRBD1; j_call: TRBJ1-1; v_call: TRBV6-6; cdr3_aa: CASSYSGQGNTEAFF; cdr3_nt: TGTGCCAGCAGTTACTCGGGACAGGGGAACACTGAAGCTTTCTTT